This T cell receptor (beta chain) appears in the sequencing data of a study of T cells in Graves' hyperthyroidism and ophthalmopathy. Study results and limitations: Blood held most thyroid clonotypes expanded above 0.001 frequency.

The V end lost 0 bases, the J end lost 7 bases, and 12 bases lay between the germline ends. Germline CDR1 and CDR2: MNHNS and SASEGT. This CDR3 contains 14 residues. Ten or more counts support this clonotype. Its specificity is not known. Amplified TCR beta CDR3 regions came from RNA transcripts. The primer set for the first-round RT-PCR of the TCR CDR3 was HTBI. Each CDR3 protein is one row after TCRdb ran MiXCR on the multiplex PCR reads. The profile shows roughly 420,000 distinct CDR3 sequences, around 15% of them singletons. Patients counted as stable if ophthalmopathy did not develop within 18 months. Exclusion of a patient resulted from uncontrolled infection, other autoimmune disease, pregnancy or lactation.

Sequencing was done on a sample of blood. The sequence came from a young woman with Graves' hyperthyroidism. The rearrangement links TRBV6-1 to TRBJ1-1, with a tentative D call TRBD1 (5 bases). The DNA for the CDR3 is TGTGCCAGCAGTGAAGCTCGGGGGTTCGATGAAGCTTTCTTT. Encoded protein: CASSEARGFDEAFF.